The sequence of this T cell receptor (beta chain) was determined in a study of graft-versus-host responses after intestinal transplantation. Overall study: All recipients were transplanted with multivisceral, liver-intestinal, or isolated intestinal grafts.

Study-wide results and caveats: Allografts of patients with graft-donor T cell macrochimerism showed high graft-versus-host to host-versus-graft clone ratios.

Here immunoSEQ multiplex PCR was the method, and the copy in TCRdb shows in-frame clones only, minus some. Of over 7,500 clones in the sample, approximately 64% were seen once. The ends were cut back, 3 bases at V and 5 bases at J, with 11 bases in the middle. The germline CDR1 and CDR2 sequences are WNHNN and SYGVQD (reference sequence). The CDR3 has 13 residues. Researchers processed graft tissue to release intraepithelial and lamina propria lymphocytes. Remarks on this clone: Its antigen is unknown.

The receptor comes from a human patient who received an intestinal transplant, so some T cells may come from the graft donor. Material: ileum tissue, obtained about 460 days after transplant. The V gene is TRBV10-1, the J gene TRBJ2-7, with D perhaps TRBD1 (6 bases). CDR3 in DNA: TGCGCCAGCAGTGATTTCCCAGGGGACGAGCAGTACGTC. Translation: CASSDFPGDEQYV.